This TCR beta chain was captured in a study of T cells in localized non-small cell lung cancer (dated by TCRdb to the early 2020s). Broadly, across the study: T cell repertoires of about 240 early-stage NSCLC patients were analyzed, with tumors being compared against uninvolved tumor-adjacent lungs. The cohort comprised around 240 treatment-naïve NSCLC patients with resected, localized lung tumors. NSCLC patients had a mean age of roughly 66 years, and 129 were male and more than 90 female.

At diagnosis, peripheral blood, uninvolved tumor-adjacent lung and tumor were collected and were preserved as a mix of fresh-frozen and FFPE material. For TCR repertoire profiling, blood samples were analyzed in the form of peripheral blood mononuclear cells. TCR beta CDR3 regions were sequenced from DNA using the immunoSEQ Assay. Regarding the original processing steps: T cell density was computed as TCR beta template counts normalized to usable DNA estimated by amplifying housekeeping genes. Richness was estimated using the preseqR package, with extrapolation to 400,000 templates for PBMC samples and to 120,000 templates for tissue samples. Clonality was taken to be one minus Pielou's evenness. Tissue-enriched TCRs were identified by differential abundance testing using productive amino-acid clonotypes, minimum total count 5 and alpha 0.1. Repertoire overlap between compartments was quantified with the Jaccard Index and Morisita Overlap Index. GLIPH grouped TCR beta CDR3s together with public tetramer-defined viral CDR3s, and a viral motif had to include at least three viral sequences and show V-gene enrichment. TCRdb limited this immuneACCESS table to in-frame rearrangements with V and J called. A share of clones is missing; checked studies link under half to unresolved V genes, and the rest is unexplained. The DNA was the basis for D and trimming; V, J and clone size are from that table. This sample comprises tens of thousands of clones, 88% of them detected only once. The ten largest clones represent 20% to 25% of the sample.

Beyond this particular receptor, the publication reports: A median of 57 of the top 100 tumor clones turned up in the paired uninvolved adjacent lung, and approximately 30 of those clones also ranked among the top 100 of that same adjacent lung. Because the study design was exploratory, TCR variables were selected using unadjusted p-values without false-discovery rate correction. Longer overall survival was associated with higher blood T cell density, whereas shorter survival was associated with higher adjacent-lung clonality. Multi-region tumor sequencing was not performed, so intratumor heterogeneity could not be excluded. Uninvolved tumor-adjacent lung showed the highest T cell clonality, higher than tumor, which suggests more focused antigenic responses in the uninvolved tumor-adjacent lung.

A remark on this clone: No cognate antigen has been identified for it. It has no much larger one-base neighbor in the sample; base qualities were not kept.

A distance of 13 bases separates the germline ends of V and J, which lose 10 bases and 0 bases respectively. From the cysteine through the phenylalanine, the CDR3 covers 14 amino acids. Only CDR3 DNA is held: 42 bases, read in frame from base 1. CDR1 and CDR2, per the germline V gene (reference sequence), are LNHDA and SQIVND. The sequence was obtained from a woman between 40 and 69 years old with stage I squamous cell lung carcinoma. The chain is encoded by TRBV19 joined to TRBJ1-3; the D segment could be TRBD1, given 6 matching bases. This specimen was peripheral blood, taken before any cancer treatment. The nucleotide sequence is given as TGTGCCACCCGGGACACATACTCTGGAAACACCATATATTTT. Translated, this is CATRDTYSGNTIYF.